This T cell receptor beta chain appears in the sequencing data of a study of CD8+CD57+ T cells in acquired aplastic anemia. After removal of 5 bases from V and 7 bases from J, the junction contained 10 bases not matched to a gene. CDR1 and CDR2 from the germline V gene are DFQATT and SNEGSKA (reference sequence). This CDR3 has 13 residues. This clonotype was recorded a few times. Template material for TCR beta VDJ and CDR3 profiling consisted of genomic DNA. MiXCR, run by TCRdb on the reads, gives a single entry per CDR3 protein. Among fewer than 200,000 distinct CDR3 sequences, about 44% were seen once, and the ten largest hold roughly 13%. All sequencing subjects had displayed CD8+CD57+ cell expansion on flow cytometry.

The clonotype originates from a human donor with aplastic anemia. The chain combines TRBV20-1 with TRBJ1-2; 7 bases fit TRBD1. The specimen sequenced was sorted CD4+, CD8+, or CD8+CD57+ T cells (not recorded which) from PBMCs. Written as DNA, the CDR3 is TGCAGTGCTCCGGACGACAGGGTAGTTGGCTACACCTTC. Translation: CSAPDDRVVGYTF.